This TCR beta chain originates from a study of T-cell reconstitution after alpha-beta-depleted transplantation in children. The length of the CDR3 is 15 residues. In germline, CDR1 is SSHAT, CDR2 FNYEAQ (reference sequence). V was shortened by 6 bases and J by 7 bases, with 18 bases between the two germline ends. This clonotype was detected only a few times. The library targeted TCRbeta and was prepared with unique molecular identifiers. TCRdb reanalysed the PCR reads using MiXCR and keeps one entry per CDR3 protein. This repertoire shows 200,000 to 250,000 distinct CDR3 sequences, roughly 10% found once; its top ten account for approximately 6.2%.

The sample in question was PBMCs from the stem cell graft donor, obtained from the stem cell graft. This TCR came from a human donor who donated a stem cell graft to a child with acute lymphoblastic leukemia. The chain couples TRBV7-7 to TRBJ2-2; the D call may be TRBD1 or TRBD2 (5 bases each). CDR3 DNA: TGTGCCAGCAGGGCCCCAGGGTTGGAGGTCGGGGAGCTGTTTTTT. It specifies CASRAPGLEVGELFF. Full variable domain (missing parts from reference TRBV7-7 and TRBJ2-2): GAGVSQSPRYKVTKRGQDVTLRCDPISSHATLYWYQQALGQGPEFLTYFNYEAQPDKSGLPSDRFSAERPEGSISTLTIQRTEQRDSAMYRCASRAPGLEVGELFFGEGSRLTVL.